The 23 T cell receptor beta chains below come from one sample, sequenced in a study of shared clonotypes between healthy human individuals. The method was immunoSEQ multiplex PCR; TCRdb's version includes in-frame clones alone and lacks a portion of them. The sample lists about 1.5 million clones; approximately 98% were seen once. The source material was naive CD4+ T cells sorted from blood. Subset here: CD45RA+ positively selected. The source of these receptors is a man aged 25 to 45 in good health.

The CDR3 loop is CASSSSRDNEQFF. The CDR3 DNA sequence: TGTGCCAGCAGCTCCAGCAGGGACAATGAGCAGTTCTTC. The V call is TRBV5-4, the J call TRBJ2-1; possibly TRBD1 for D (5 bases). V was clipped by 3 bases and J by 5 bases, with 9 bases between them. Germline V gene data show CDR1 as SGHNT and CDR2 as YYREEE (reference sequence). This CDR3 contains 13 residues.

Worth noting for this clone: The sample holds other DNA sequences that translate to the same CDR3. The chain is built from TRBV28 and TRBJ2-2; possible D gene TRBD2, 6 bases. This CDR3 comprises 14 residues. Trimming removed 3 bases at V and 2 bases at J, with 7 bases between. Germline V gene data show CDR1 as MDHEN and CDR2 as SYDVKM. CDR3 amino acids: CASSLGGNTGELFF. As DNA, the CDR3 is TGTGCCAGCAGTTTGGGGGGAAACACCGGGGAGCTGTTTTTT.

The chain uses TRBV21-1 and TRBJ1-2. TRBV21-1 is a pseudogene locus. The CDR3 contains 11 residues. CDR3 sequence (DNA): TGTGCCAGCAGCGGACGACATGGCTACACCTTC. Translating it yields CASSGRHGYTF.

The chain couples TRBV27 to TRBJ2-7; D is perhaps TRBD1 (6 bases). The V gene's germline CDR1 is MNHEY and CDR2 SMNVEV (reference sequence). Trimming cost V 6 bases and J 2 bases, with 17 bases left between them. This CDR3 has 15 residues. CDR3 in amino acids: CASRGTEQGTYEQYF. In DNA, the CDR3 is TGTGCCAGCAGGGGAACAGAACAGGGAACCTACGAGCAGTACTTC.

V is TRBV6-1 and J is TRBJ2-7; TRBD2 aligns across 10 bases. Trimming removed 6 bases from V and 2 bases from J; junction bases left unmatched: 7. The length of the CDR3 is 15 residues. The germline CDR1 and CDR2 sequences are MNHNS and SASEGT. CDR3 sequence: CASSAGGLATYEQYF. In DNA, the CDR3 is TGTGCCAGCAGCGCTGGGGGACTAGCGACCTACGAGCAGTACTTC.

Regarding this clone: This specimen includes other DNA sequences encoding the same CDR3. The chain combines TRBV11-2 with TRBJ2-1; D is unclear. The germline V gene encodes CDR1 SGHAT and CDR2 FQNNGV. The CDR3 has 13 amino acids. The V end was cut by 3 bases, the J end by 4 bases, with 7 bases between. The CDR3 region is CASSLSRYNEQFF. The CDR3 DNA is TGTGCCAGCAGCTTGAGCAGATACAATGAGCAGTTCTTC.

A remark on this clone: Other DNA sequences in this sample translate to the same CDR3. This chain connects TRBV15 to TRBJ2-3; TRBD2 might be the D (6 bases). Trimming removed 0 bases at V and 6 bases at J, with 7 bases between. Germline V gene sequence: CDR1 LNHNV, CDR2 YYDKDF (reference sequence). This CDR3 has 13 residues. The DNA for the CDR3 is TGTGCCACCAGCAGAGATCGGGGGGATACGCAGTATTTT. This codes for CATSRDRGDTQYF.

The chain employs TRBV28 and TRBJ2-1; 9 nucleotides align to TRBD1. Germline assignment: CDR1 MDHEN and CDR2 SYDVKM. J was trimmed by 0 bases and V by 6 bases; bases with no gene match: 3. CDR3 size: 15 residues. The CDR3 DNA reads as TGTGCCAGCAGGGAGACAGGGGGCTCCTACAATGAGCAGTTCTTC. As protein: CASRETGGSYNEQFF.

This chain joins TRBV2 and TRBJ2-3; 7 nucleotides agree with TRBD2. This CDR3 is 14 amino acids long. The junction had 8 bases not matched to a gene; V was cut back by 7 bases and J by 4 bases. CDR1 and CDR2 (germline): SNHLY, FYNNEI. The CDR3 coding sequence is TGTGCCAGCAACCACGGACTAGGCTCAGATACGCAGTATTTT. This encodes CASNHGLGSDTQYF.

The chain has TRBV18 and TRBJ2-2, with TRBD2 as a possible D gene (6 bases). Germline V gene lookup returns CDR1 KGHSH and CDR2 LQKENI. The germline V and J ends were trimmed by 3 bases and 7 bases, with 18 bases remaining between them. This CDR3 is 16 amino acids long. CDR3 sequence: CASSPAGKGPSGELFF. CDR3 nucleotide sequence: TGTGCCAGCTCACCTGCGGGAAAGGGCCCTAGCGGGGAGCTGTTTTTT.

The chain combines TRBV6-4 with TRBJ2-7; TRBD2 matches at 13 bases. There are 18 residues in the CDR3. The trim removed 6 bases at V and 0 bases at J, leaving 11 bases unmatched. The germline CDR1 and CDR2 sequences are MRHNA and SNTAGT. The CDR3, as DNA: TGTGCCAGCAGGGAGAAAGGACTAGCGGGAGAAGACTCCTACGAGCAGTACTTC. This translates into CASREKGLAGEDSYEQYF.

The genes are TRBV6-5 and TRBJ1-5; possible D gene TRBD1, 6 bases. The CDR3 spans 15 residues. From germline, CDR1 is MNHEY and CDR2 SVGAGI. V shed 0 bases and J shed 3 bases, with 9 bases lying between them. DNA for the CDR3: TGTGCCAGCAGTTACTCTGGGGGCCCCAATCAGCCCCAGCATTTT. This codes for CASSYSGGPNQPQHF.

The chain uses TRBV6-5 and TRBJ2-3; D is undetermined. V was shortened by 0 bases and J by 10 bases, with 8 bases between the two germline ends. The length of the CDR3 is 12 residues. Germline-derived CDR1 and CDR2 are MNHEY and SVGAGI. CDR3 coding DNA: TGTGCCAGCAGTTACTCGGCCCAGCCGCAGTATTTT. Its protein product is CASSYSAQPQYF.

This chain links TRBV5-4 with TRBJ1-1; D gene uncertain. Germline V gene data show CDR1 as SGHNT and CDR2 as YYREEE (reference sequence). The CDR3 consists of 14 residues. Between the trimmed V and J ends, which lost 4 bases and 5 bases, there was a span of 15 bases. Here the CDR3 reads CASSPPLTGTEAFF. The CDR3 bases are TGTGCCAGCAGCCCACCCCTGACGGGGACTGAAGCTTTCTTT.

In regard to this clone: The same CDR3 arises from other DNA sequences in this sample as well. The chain employs TRBV28 and TRBJ2-1; 7 nucleotides align to TRBD1. This CDR3 has 14 amino acids. Germline values: CDR1 MDHEN, CDR2 SYDVKM. J was trimmed by 3 bases and V by 3 bases; bases with no gene match: 2. Here the CDR3 DNA reads TGTGCCAGCAGTTTTAGACAGGGCTACAATGAGCAGTTCTTC. Protein: CASSFRQGYNEQFF.

The chain joins TRBV18 to TRBJ2-7; possible D gene TRBD1, 6 bases. V lost 3 bases, J lost 4 bases, and 22 bases lay in between. This CDR3 has 17 residues. CDR1 and CDR2 (germline): KGHSH, LQKENI. The CDR3 is CASSPARQGHGGYEQYF. As DNA, the CDR3 is TGTGCCAGCTCACCGGCACGTCAGGGACATGGGGGTTACGAGCAGTACTTC.

This chain uses TRBV6-6 with TRBJ2-7; 9 nucleotides line up with TRBD1. This CDR3 has 15 residues. Trimming cost V 5 bases and J 1 base; bases outside gene matches: 6. Germline loops: CDR1 MNHNY, CDR2 SVGAGI (reference sequence). The CDR3, as DNA: TGTGCCAGCAGTACTACCGGGACAGGGTCCTACGAGCAGTACTTC. Translated, it gives CASSTTGTGSYEQYF.

The sample holds one count of this clone. The genes are TRBV4-3 and TRBJ2-3, with TRBD2 as a possible D gene (7 bases). Trimming left V 0 bases short and J 7 bases short, with 11 bases between. This CDR3 is built from 14 residues. Germline CDR1 reads LGHNA; CDR2 reads YSLEER. The CDR3 DNA sequence: TGCGCCAGCAGCCAAGAAGGGGGGGTGAATACGCAGTATTTT. This translates into CASSQEGGVNTQYF.

The V call is TRBV29-1, the J call TRBJ2-7, with 7 bases matching TRBD2. The CDR3 runs to 15 residues. V was pared by 5 bases and J by 5 bases, with 15 bases of the junction left unmatched. Germline V gene data show CDR1 as SQVTM and CDR2 as ANQGSEA. In DNA, the CDR3 is TGCAGCGTTCCCCGCGATGGACCCGGGGGGAACGAGCAGTACTTC. The encoded protein is CSVPRDGPGGNEQYF.

Details on this clone: Other DNA sequences within the sample encode an identical CDR3. V and J are TRBV5-1 and TRBJ2-6; no clear D gene. CDR1 and CDR2 (germline): SGHRS, YFSETQ. V dropped 0 bases and J dropped 0 bases, with 4 bases sitting between them. The CDR3 consists of 15 residues. The CDR3 protein is CASSLAGSGANVLTF. For the CDR3, the DNA is TGCGCCAGCAGCTTGGCGGGCTCTGGGGCCAACGTCCTGACTTTC. The variable domain in full, completed from reference TRBV5-1 and TRBJ2-6, reads KAGVTQTPRYLIKTRGQQVTLSCSPISGHRSVSWYQQTPGQGLQFLFEYFSETQRNKGNFPGRFSGRQFSNSRSEMNVSTLELGDSALYLCASSLAGSGANVLTFGAGSRLTVL.

This clone was recorded once. The CDR3, as DNA: TGTGCCAGTTCTAGGCTAGGTCAGCCCCAGCATTTT. It yields the protein CASSRLGQPQHF. The J gene is TRBJ1-5, the V gene TRBV28; D is undetermined. Germline loops: CDR1 MDHEN, CDR2 SYDVKM. The V end lost 9 bases, the J end lost 6 bases, and 12 bases lay between the germline ends. The CDR3 contains 12 residues.

The genes are TRBV4-3 and TRBJ2-1; D is unclear. Germline V CDR1 and CDR2: LGHNA, YSLEER. This CDR3 has 16 amino acids. Between the trimmed V and J ends, which lost 4 bases and 8 bases, there was a span of 21 bases. The CDR3 region has the DNA TGCGCCAGCAGCCGATCGCCCAAACCCTCTATCGATGAGCAGTTCTTC. It encodes CASSRSPKPSIDEQFF.

The V call is TRBV15, the J call TRBJ1-6; a weak D match, TRBD1 (6 bases). The V gene's germline CDR1 is LNHNV and CDR2 YYDKDF (reference sequence). This CDR3 region has 15 residues. Trimming stripped 3 bases from V and 9 bases from J, with 15 bases between. The CDR3 sequence: CATSSRTLGGSPLHF. The DNA for the CDR3 is TGTGCCACCAGCAGCCGCACCCTAGGGGGTTCACCCCTCCACTTT.